The clone carrying this T cell receptor (beta chain) was found a few times. Its antigen is not known. The CDR3 spans 13 residues. Germline V CDR1 and CDR2: SGHRS, YFSETQ. Trimming at V came to 3 bases and at J to 5 bases, leaving 2 bases not matched to a gene. A single record per CDR3 protein comes from TCRdb applying MiXCR to the RT-PCR reads. The data show more than 600,000 distinct CDR3 sequences, with 18% seen just once and roughly 10% held by the top ten. The sample is drawn from a study of response to subunit inactivated influenza vaccine. Study-wide results and caveats: Researchers suggested that each seasonal influenza vaccination recruits few new T cells.

The receptor was isolated from a man aged 45 to 65 who received an inactivated influenza vaccine. The chain couples TRBV5-1 to TRBJ2-5, with TRBD2 matching over 9 bases. The sequencing used PBMCs from blood, collected less than 6 days after vaccination. CDR3 sequence: CASSYAGGETQYF. The CDR3 DNA reads TGCGCCAGCAGCTACGCGGGGGGGGAGACCCAGTACTTC.